A single T cell receptor beta chain is shown here with its context. The antigen remains undetermined. The record originates from a study of early stage breast cancer tumors. Findings and caveats of the study: Most shared enriched TCRB sequences were commonly generated ones.

Trimming removed 2 bases from V and 4 bases from J, with 11 bases in between. Per the germline V gene, CDR1 is SGHTA and CDR2 is FQGNSA. This CDR3 comprises 14 residues. Profiled with immunoSEQ multiplex PCR; TCRdb holds only in-frame clones, not every one. This sample has approximately 52,000 clones, with 65% to 90% found just once. The clonotype was recovered from a person between 50 and 60 years old with breast cancer. The specimen was blood. This chain links TRBV7-2 with TRBJ2-5; a possible D gene is TRBD2 (6 bases). The CDR3 DNA reads as TGTGCCAGCAGCTTATCGGCGGGGACAGAGACCCAGTACTTC. The encoded protein is CASSLSAGTETQYF.